Listed here is a single T cell receptor (beta chain). This sample stems from a study of T cell responses to AZD1222 COVID-19 vaccine. Clones were read by immunoSEQ multiplex PCR, and TCRdb kept only the in-frame ones, dropping some. The table has some 110,000 clones, 89% seen once; the top ten hold about 4.3%. CDR3 length: 13 amino acids. Germline CDR1 reads LNHNV; CDR2 reads YYDKDF (reference sequence). Trimming cost V 0 bases and J 2 bases, with 2 bases left between them. The specimen comprised peripheral blood, sampled on day 0 of AZD1222 vaccination. The sequence came from an adult in good health. The chain employs TRBV15 and TRBJ1-5; no clear D. The CDR3 bases are TGTGCCACCAGCAGAGAGGGCAATCAGCCCCAGCATTTT. Translated, it gives CATSREGNQPQHF.